Here is one T cell receptor beta chain with its context. V dropped 5 bases and J dropped 4 bases, with 14 bases sitting between them. Germline V gene data show CDR1 as MNHNS and CDR2 as SASEGT. CDR3 length: 15 residues. This sample stems from a study of PD-L1 blockade in urothelial cancer. Study background: It was in 2014 that patients started atezolizumab at 1,200 mg intravenously every 3 weeks. Bladder-origin urothelial cancer in males covered about 85% of the 29 patients. Each patient had 0 to 3 earlier chemotherapy regimens.

The protocol was immunoSEQ multiplex PCR, while the TCRdb copy is restricted to in-frame clones and leaves out a portion. The table has 120,000 or so clones, about 83% seen once. Noted time point: peripheral blood 6 weeks after treatment start. The chain recombines TRBV6-1 with TRBJ1-4; a weak D match, TRBD1 (5 bases). The sample here was PBMCs, taken around atezolizumab (anti-PD-L1) treatment. This TCR was sampled from a man between 50 and 59 years old with urothelial cancer. As DNA, the CDR3 is TGTGCCAGCAGTAAGGACGGGGGTCGTAATGAAAAACTGTTTTTT. Protein: CASSKDGGRNEKLFF.